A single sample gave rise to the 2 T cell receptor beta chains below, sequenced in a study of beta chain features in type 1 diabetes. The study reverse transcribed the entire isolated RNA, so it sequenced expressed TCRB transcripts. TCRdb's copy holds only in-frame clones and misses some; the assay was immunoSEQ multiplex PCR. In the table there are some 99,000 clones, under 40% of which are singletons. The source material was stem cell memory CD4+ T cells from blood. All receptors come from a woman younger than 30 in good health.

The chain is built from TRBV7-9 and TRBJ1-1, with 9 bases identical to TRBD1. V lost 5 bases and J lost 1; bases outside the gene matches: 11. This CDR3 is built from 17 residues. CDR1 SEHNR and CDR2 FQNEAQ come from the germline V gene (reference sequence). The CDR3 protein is CASSPIPGQGQNTEAFF. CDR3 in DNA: TGTGCCAGCAGCCCGATCCCGGGACAGGGACAGAACACTGAAGCTTTCTTT.

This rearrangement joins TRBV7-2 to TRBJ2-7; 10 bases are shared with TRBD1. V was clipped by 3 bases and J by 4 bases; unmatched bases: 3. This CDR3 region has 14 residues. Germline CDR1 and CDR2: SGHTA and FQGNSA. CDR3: CASSFGQGEYEQYF. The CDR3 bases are TGTGCCAGCAGCTTTGGACAGGGGGAGTACGAGCAGTACTTC. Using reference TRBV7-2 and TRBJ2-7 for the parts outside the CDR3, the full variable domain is GAGVSQSPSNKVTEKGKDVELRCDPISGHTALYWYRQSLGQGLEFLIYFQGNSAPDKSGLPSDRFSAERTGGSVSTLTIQRTQQEDSAVYLCASSFGQGEYEQYFGPGTRLTVT.